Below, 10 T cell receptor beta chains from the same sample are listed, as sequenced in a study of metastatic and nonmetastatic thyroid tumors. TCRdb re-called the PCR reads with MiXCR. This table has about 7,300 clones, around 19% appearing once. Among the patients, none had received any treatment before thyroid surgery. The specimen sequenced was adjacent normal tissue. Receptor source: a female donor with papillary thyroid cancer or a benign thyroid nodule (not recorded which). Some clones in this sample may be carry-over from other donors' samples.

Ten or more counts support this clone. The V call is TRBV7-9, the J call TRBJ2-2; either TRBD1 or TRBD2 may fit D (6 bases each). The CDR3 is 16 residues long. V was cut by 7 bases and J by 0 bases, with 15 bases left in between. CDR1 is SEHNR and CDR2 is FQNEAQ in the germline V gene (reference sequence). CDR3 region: CASTPEGGPNTGELFF. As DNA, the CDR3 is TGTGCCAGCACCCCCGAAGGGGGGCCGAACACCGGGGAGCTGTTTTTT.

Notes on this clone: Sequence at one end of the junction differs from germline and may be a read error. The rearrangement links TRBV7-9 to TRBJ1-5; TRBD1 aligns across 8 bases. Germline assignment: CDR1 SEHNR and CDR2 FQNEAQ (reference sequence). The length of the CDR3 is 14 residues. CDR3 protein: CASSFPGGDHPQHF. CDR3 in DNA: TGTGCCAGCAGCTTCCCAGGGGGCGATCATCCCCAGCATTTT.

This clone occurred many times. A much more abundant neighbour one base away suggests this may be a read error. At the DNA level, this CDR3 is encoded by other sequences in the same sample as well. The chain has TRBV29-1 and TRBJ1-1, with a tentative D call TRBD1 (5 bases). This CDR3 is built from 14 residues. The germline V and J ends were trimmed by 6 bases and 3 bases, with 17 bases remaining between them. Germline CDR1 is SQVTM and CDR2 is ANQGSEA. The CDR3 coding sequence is TGCAGCGTCGAATTTCTGACGGGGGACACTGAAGCTTTCTTT. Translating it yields CSVEFLTGDTEAFF.

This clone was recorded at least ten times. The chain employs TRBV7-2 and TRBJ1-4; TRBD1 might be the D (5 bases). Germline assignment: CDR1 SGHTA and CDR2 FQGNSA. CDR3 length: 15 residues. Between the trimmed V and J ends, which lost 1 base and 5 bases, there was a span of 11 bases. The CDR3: CASSLEARANEKLFF. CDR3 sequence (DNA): TGTGCCAGCAGCTTAGAGGCCAGGGCAAATGAAAAACTGTTTTTT. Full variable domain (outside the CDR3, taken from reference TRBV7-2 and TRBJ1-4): GAGVSQSPSNKVTEKGKDVELRCDPISGHTALYWYRQSLGQGLEFLIYFQGNSAPDKSGLPSDRFSAERTGGSVSTLTIQRTQQEDSAVYLCASSLEARANEKLFFGSGTQLSVL.

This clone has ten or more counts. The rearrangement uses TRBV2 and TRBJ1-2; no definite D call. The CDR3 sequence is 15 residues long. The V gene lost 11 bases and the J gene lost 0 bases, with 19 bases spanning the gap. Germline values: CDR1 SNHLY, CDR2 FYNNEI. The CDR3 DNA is TGTGCCGGAAAACGCCCCTCCGGCACTAACTATGGCTACACCTTC. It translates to CAGKRPSGTNYGYTF.

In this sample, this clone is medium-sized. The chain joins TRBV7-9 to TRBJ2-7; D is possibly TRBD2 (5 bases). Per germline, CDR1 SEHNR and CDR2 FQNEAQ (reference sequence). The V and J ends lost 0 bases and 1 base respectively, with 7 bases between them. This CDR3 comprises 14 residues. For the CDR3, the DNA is TGTGCCAGCAGCTTAGCGACGGGGTCCTACGAGCAGTACTTC. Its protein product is CASSLATGSYEQYF.

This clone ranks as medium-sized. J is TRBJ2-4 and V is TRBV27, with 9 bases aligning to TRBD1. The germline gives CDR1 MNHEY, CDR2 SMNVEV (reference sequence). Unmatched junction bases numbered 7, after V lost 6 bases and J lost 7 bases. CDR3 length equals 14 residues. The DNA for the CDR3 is TGTGCCAGCAGGCCTACAGGGGGCGCCAACATTCAGTACTTC. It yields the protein CASRPTGGANIQYF.

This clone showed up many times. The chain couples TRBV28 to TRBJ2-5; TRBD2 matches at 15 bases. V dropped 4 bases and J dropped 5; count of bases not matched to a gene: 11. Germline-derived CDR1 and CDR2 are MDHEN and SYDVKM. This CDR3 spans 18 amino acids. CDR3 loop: CASSSWTSGGGVVETQYF. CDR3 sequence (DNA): TGTGCCAGCAGTTCCTGGACTAGCGGGGGGGGGGTTGTCGAGACCCAGTACTTC.

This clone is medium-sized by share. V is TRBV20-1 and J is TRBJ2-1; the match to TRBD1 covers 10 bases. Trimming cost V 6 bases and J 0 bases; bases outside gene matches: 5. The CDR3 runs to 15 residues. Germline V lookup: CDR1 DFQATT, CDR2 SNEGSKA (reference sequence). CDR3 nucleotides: TGCAGTGCCAGCAGGACAGGGGGCTCCTACAATGAGCAGTTCTTC. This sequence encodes CSASRTGGSYNEQFF.

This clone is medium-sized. CDR3 DNA: TGCGCCAGCAGCCAAGATCATGGACCTAACTATGGCTACACCTTC. The encoded protein is CASSQDHGPNYGYTF. The J gene is TRBJ1-2, the V gene TRBV4-1; unclear D gene. The V gene lost 0 bases and the J gene lost 0 bases, with 8 bases spanning the gap. CDR1 and CDR2 (germline): MGHRA, YSYEKL. This CDR3 has 15 amino acids.